A single sample is the source of the 18 T cell receptor beta chains below, sequenced in a study of blood T cell repertoires in COVID-19 (dated by TCRdb to 2020 to 2021). The library was obtained by the immunoSEQ multiplex PCR assay. The source is immuneACCESS, and TCRdb retained only in-frame sequences with V and J called. Part of the clones is not carried over; for the studies checked, unresolved V genes explain less than half of this, and the remainder is unexplained. Present in this sample are 120,000 to 150,000 clones, roughly 82% of which were seen just once. 15% of the sample goes to the ten largest clones. Input material: peripheral blood. The receptors were sampled from a human donor with acute or convalescent COVID-19. The donor label of this sample is uncertain.

The V call is TRBV27, the J call TRBJ2-7; 8 nucleotides match TRBD1. The V and J ends lost 4 bases and 3 bases, in that order; junction bases with no gene match: 2. CDR1 is MNHEY and CDR2 is SMNVEV in the germline V gene (reference sequence). The CDR3 has 13 amino acids. As DNA, the CDR3 is TGTGCCAGCAGTTGGACAGGGAACTACGAGCAGTACTTC. Protein sequence: CASSWTGNYEQYF.

For this clone: This specimen includes other DNA sequences encoding the same CDR3. The chain joins TRBV5-6 to TRBJ1-2; 7 bases align to TRBD1. The V and J ends lost 0 bases and 8 bases, in that order; junction bases with no gene match: 4. CDR3 size: 13 residues. Germline CDR1 reads SGHDT; CDR2 reads YYEEEE. The CDR3 DNA reads TGTGCCAGCAGCTTGGAACAGGGGAGAGGCTACACCTTC. It is translated as CASSLEQGRGYTF.

V usage is TRBV6-5 and J usage is TRBJ1-2; D possibly corresponds to TRBD1 (6 bases). The CDR3 is 13 amino acids. CDR1 is MNHEY and CDR2 is SVGAGI in the germline V gene. Trimming pared 5 bases from V and 4 bases from J, leaving 11 bases between. The CDR3: CASSRTESYGYTF. The CDR3 coding sequence is TGTGCCAGCAGTAGGACAGAGAGCTATGGCTACACCTTC.

J is TRBJ1-3 and V is TRBV5-1; TRBD1 matches 10 bases. The V gene's germline CDR1 is SGHRS and CDR2 YFSETQ. There are 16 residues in the CDR3. V shed 3 bases and J 3 bases; nucleotides not matched to a gene: 6. CDR3 DNA: TGCGCCAGCAGCTCCACCGGGACAGGGGATGGAAACACCATATATTTT. This encodes CASSSTGTGDGNTIYF. Together with reference TRBV5-1 and TRBJ1-3, the CDR3 gives the full variable domain: KAGVTQTPRYLIKTRGQQVTLSCSPISGHRSVSWYQQTPGQGLQFLFEYFSETQRNKGNFPGRFSGRQFSNSRSEMNVSTLELGDSALYLCASSSTGTGDGNTIYFGEGSWLTVV.

As DNA, the CDR3 is TGTGCCACCAGCAGAGATGGGGCAGGGCCCCCCAACTATGGCTACACCTTC. Translation: CATSRDGAGPPNYGYTF. The rearrangement links TRBV15 to TRBJ1-2; a possible D gene is TRBD1 (5 bases). V gave up 0 bases and J gave up 2 bases, with 16 bases separating them. The CDR3 is 17 amino acids. CDR1 and CDR2 from the germline V gene are LNHNV and YYDKDF (reference sequence).

This rearrangement joins TRBV10-1 to TRBJ1-6; a weak D match, TRBD1 (6 bases). Trimming took off 8 bases at V and 6 bases at J, with 11 bases between the two ends. The length of the CDR3 is 13 residues. The germline gives CDR1 WNHNN, CDR2 SYGVQD (reference sequence). The CDR3 loop reads CASRVDSNSPLHF. In DNA form, the CDR3 reads TGCGCCAGCCGAGTGGACAGTAATTCACCCCTCCACTTT.

The rearrangement uses TRBV19 and TRBJ2-7; no firm D call. The CDR3 length is 14 residues. Germline V gene data show CDR1 as LNHDA and CDR2 as SQIVND (reference sequence). Trimming removed 1 base from V and 0 bases from J, with 7 bases in between. CDR3 loop: CASSIGANSYEQYF. CDR3 in DNA: TGTGCCAGTAGTATAGGGGCAAACTCCTACGAGCAGTACTTC. Together with reference TRBV19 and TRBJ2-7, the CDR3 gives the full variable domain: DGGITQSPKYLFRKEGQNVTLSCEQNLNHDAMYWYRQDPGQGLRLIYYSQIVNDFQKGDIAEGYSVSREKKESFPLTVTSAQKNPTAFYLCASSIGANSYEQYFGPGTRLTVT.

V is TRBV6-5 and J is TRBJ2-5; possibly TRBD1 for D (5 bases). The germline gives CDR1 MNHEY, CDR2 SVGAGI. This CDR3 spans 12 amino acids. Trimming cost V 6 bases and J 4 bases, with 9 bases left between them. This CDR3 is CASSPQGETQYF. CDR3 nucleotide sequence: TGTGCCAGCAGCCCCCAGGGAGAGACCCAGTACTTC.

The rearrangement joins TRBV18 to TRBJ1-1; tentative D call: TRBD1 (5 bases). Trimming pared 0 bases from V and 3 bases from J, leaving 17 bases between. CDR1 KGHSH and CDR2 LQKENI come from the germline V gene. The CDR3 sequence is 17 residues long. CDR3 protein: CASSPPRGGTPYTEAFF. The CDR3 bases are TGTGCCAGCTCACCACCACGGGGGGGAACCCCCTACACTGAAGCTTTCTTT.

DNA of the CDR3: TGTGCCAGCAGCCAAAGTAACGGGGGGGAGACCCAGTACTTC. Encoded protein: CASSQSNGGETQYF. The chain has TRBV3-1 (or the pseudogene TRBV3-2) and TRBJ2-5; TRBD2 matches 7 bases. Germline V gene lookup returns CDR1 LGHDT and CDR2 YNNKEL (reference sequence). The CDR3 length is 14 residues. Trimming took 2 bases from V and 5 from J; bases not matched to a gene: 5.

V is TRBV11-2 and J is TRBJ1-1, with TRBD1 matching 7 bases. The CDR3 extends over 14 amino acids. Germline CDR1 is SGHAT and CDR2 is FQNNGV. V shed 5 bases and J 4 bases; nucleotides not matched to a gene: 7. In nucleotides, the CDR3 is TGTGCCAGCAGCCCCAAGGCAGGGGGCACTGAAGCTTTCTTT. This sequence encodes CASSPKAGGTEAFF.

The chain employs TRBV15 and TRBJ2-6; D is perhaps TRBD1 (6 bases). Per the germline V gene, CDR1 is LNHNV and CDR2 is YYDKDF (reference sequence). V dropped 1 base and J dropped 2 bases, with 12 bases sitting between them. The length of the CDR3 is 17 residues. The DNA of the CDR3 is TGTGCCACCAGCAGAGGTTTGGGGGCGCCTGGGGCCAACGTCCTGACTTTC. Residues: CATSRGLGAPGANVLTF.

The chain carries TRBV29-1 and TRBJ1-2; 8 bases are shared with TRBD1. J lost 3 bases, V lost 6 bases, and 9 bases had no gene match. The CDR3 contains 14 residues. Germline V gene lookup returns CDR1 SQVTM and CDR2 ANQGSEA. Here the CDR3 reads CSVDDRGYDYGYTF. The DNA of the CDR3 is TGCAGCGTCGACGACAGGGGCTACGACTATGGCTACACCTTC.

Comments on this clone: Germline and junction disagree at one end, which may indicate a read error. The genes are TRBV3-1 (or the pseudogene TRBV3-2) and TRBJ2-1; 10 bases align to TRBD1. CDR1 is LGHDT, CDR2 YNNKEL, per germline (reference sequence). The CDR3 runs to 17 residues. The CDR3: CAGSPPPGQGPFNEQFF. The CDR3 DNA reads as TGTGCCGGCAGCCCCCCCCCGGGACAGGGGCCTTTCAATGAGCAGTTCTTC.

The genes are TRBV5-1 and TRBJ2-5; possibly TRBD2 for D (5 bases). Looked up from germline, CDR1 is SGHRS and CDR2 is YFSETQ. V was shortened by 6 bases and J by 5 bases, with 14 bases between the two germline ends. This CDR3 spans 13 amino acids. The CDR3 region has the DNA TGCGCCAGCAATGTCAACCGAGGGGAGACCCAGTACTTC. Amino acid sequence: CASNVNRGETQYF.

This sequence joins TRBV4-1 and TRBJ1-3; D remains unclear. Trimming stripped 0 bases from V and 0 bases from J, with 12 bases between. CDR1 is MGHRA, CDR2 YSYEKL, per germline. The CDR3 is 17 residues long. The CDR3 spells CASSQDGVTGSGNTIYF. The CDR3 DNA is TGCGCCAGCAGCCAAGATGGCGTCACGGGCTCTGGAAACACCATATATTTT.

The table lists this clone with a count of one. J is TRBJ2-7 and V is TRBV5-4; 8 nucleotides line up with TRBD2. Germline assignment: CDR1 SGHNT and CDR2 YYREEE (reference sequence). The CDR3 is 15 residues long. After removal of 3 bases from V and 7 bases from J, the junction contained 12 bases not matched to a gene. CDR3 amino acids: CASSSGGKTLREQYF. The CDR3 nucleotides read TGTGCCAGCAGCTCGGGGGGGAAAACACTACGGGAGCAGTACTTC.

The genes are TRBV29-1 and TRBJ1-1; 9 positions match TRBD1. This CDR3 spans 13 amino acids. The germline gives CDR1 SQVTM, CDR2 ANQGSEA. The J segment lost 4 bases and the V segment lost 6 bases, leaving 6 bases of the junction unmatched. The CDR3 bases are TGCAGCGTCCAAGGGGGACAGGGCACTGAAGCTTTCTTT. Its translation: CSVQGGQGTEAFF.